The present TCR beta chain was sequenced within a study of blood T cell repertoires in COVID-19. On the study more broadly: The United States, Italy and Spain were the sources of the acute and convalescent COVID-19 samples.

Germline lookup yields CDR1 MGHRA and CDR2 YSYEKL. There are 18 residues in the CDR3. The V gene lost 4 bases and the J gene lost 0 bases, with 18 bases spanning the gap. Recruitment covered 20 to 25 US areas and drew participants whose ages spanned roughly 18 to 89 years. In assigning cohorts, the study relied on participant-reported clinical history. Measured with immunoSEQ multiplex PCR; TCRdb has only the in-frame clones, and not every one. The sample yields approximately 280,000 clones, about 85% seen once. The specimen sequenced was PBMCs or T cells enriched from blood (not recorded which). The V and J genes are TRBV4-1 and TRBJ1-4; D uncertain. This sequence originates from a woman between 50 and 59 years old who had recovered from COVID-19. The CDR3, as DNA: TGCGCCAGCAGCCCATCGCACCTGCGGGGTGCAACTAATGAAAAACTGTTTTTT. Translation gives CASSPSHLRGATNEKLFF.